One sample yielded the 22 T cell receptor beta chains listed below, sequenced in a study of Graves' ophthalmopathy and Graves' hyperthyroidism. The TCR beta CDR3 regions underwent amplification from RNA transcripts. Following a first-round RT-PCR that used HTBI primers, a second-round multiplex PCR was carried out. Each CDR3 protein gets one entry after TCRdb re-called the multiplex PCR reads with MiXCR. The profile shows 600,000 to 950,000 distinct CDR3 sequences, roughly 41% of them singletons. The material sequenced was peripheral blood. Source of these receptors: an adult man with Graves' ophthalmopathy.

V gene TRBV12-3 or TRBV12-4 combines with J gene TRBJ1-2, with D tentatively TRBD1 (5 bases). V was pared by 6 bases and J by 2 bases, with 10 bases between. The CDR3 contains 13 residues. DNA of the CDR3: TGTGCCAGCAGAAATCAGGGAAACTATGGCTACACCTTC. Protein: CASRNQGNYGYTF.

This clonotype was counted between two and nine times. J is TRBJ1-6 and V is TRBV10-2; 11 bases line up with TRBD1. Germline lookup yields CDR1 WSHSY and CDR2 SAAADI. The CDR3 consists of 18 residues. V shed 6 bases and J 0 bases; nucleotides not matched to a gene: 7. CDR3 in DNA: TGCGCCAGCAGCCGGACAGGGGGCCTAAGCTCCTATAATTCACCCCTCCACTTT. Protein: CASSRTGGLSSYNSPLHF.

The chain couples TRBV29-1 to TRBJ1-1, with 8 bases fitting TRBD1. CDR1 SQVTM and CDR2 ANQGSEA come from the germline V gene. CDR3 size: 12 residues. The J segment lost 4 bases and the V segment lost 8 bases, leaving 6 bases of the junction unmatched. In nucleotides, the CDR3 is TGCAGCAACCTGGACAGGGCCACTGAAGCTTTCTTT. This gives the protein CSNLDRATEAFF.

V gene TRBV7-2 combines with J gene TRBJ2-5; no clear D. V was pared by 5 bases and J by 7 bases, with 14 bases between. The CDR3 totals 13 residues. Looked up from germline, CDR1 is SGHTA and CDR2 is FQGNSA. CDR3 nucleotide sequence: TGTGCCAGCAGCCAAAGGGCCACCGGGACCCAGTACTTC. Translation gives CASSQRATGTQYF.

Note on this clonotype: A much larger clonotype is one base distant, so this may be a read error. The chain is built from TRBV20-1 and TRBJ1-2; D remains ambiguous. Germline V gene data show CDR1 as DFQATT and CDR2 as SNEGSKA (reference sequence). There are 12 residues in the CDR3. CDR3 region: CSASGRNCGYTF. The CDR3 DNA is TGCAGTGCTAGTGGCAGGAACTGTGGCTACACCTTC.

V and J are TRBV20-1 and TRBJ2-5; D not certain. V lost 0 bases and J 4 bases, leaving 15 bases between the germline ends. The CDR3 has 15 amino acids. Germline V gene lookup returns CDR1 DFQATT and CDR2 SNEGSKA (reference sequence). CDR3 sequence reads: CSARDVLAERETQYF. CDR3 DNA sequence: TGCAGTGCTAGAGATGTCCTCGCGGAGAGAGAGACCCAGTACTTC.

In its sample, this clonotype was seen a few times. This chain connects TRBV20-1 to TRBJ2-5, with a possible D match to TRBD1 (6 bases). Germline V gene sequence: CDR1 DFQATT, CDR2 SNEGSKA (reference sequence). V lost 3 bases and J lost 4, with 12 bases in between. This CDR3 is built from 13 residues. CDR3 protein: CSARLDRSETQYF. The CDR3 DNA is TGCAGTGCTAGGCTGGACAGATCAGAGACCCAGTACTTC.

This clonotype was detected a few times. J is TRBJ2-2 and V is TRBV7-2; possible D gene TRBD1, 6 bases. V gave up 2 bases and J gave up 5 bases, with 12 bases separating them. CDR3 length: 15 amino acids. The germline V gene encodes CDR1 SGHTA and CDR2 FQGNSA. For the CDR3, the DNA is TGTGCCAGCAGCTTATTGGTGGGGGCTACCGGGGAGCTGTTTTTT. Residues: CASSLLVGATGELFF.

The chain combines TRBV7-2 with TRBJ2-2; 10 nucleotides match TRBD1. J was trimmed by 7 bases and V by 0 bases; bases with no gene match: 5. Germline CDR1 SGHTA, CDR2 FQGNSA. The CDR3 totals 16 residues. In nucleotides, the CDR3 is TGTGCCAGCAGCTTAGCGCTGACAGGGGGCGGCGGGGAGCTGTTTTTT. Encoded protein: CASSLALTGGGGELFF.

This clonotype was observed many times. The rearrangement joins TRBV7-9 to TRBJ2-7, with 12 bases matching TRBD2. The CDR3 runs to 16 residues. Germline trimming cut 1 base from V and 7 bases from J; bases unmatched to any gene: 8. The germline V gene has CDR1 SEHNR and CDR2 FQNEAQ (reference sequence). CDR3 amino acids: CASSLVASGRAQEQYF. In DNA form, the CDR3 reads TGTGCCAGCAGCTTAGTGGCTAGCGGGAGGGCCCAGGAGCAGTACTTC. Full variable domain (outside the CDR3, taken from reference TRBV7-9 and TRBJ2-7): DTGVSQNPRHKITKRGQNVTFRCDPISEHNRLYWYRQTLGQGPEFLTYFQNEAQLEKSRLLSDRFSAERPKGSFSTLEIQRTEQGDSAMYLCASSLVASGRAQEQYFGPGTRLTVT.

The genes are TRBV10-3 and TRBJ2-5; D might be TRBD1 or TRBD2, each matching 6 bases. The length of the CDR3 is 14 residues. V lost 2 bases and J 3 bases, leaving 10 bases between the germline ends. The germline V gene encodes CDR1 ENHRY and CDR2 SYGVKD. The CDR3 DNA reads TGTGCCATCAGTGAGGAGGGGGGTGAAGAGACCCAGTACTTC. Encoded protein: CAISEEGGEETQYF.

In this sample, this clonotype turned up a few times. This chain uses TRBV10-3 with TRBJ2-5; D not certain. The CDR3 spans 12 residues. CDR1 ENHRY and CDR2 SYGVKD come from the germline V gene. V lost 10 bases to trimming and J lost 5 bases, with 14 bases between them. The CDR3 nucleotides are TGTGCCAGCATTCGATCATTGGAGACCCAGTACTTC. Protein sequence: CASIRSLETQYF.

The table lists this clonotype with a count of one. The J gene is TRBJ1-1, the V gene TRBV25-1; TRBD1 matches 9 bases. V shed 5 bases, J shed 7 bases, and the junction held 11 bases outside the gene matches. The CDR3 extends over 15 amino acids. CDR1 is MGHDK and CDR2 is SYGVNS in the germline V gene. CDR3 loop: CASSSPGQGFFEAFF. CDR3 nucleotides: TGTGCCAGCAGTTCCCCCGGACAGGGGTTTTTTGAAGCTTTCTTT. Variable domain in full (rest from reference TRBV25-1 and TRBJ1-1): EADIYQTPRYLVIGTGKKITLECSQTMGHDKMYWYQQDPGMELHLIHYSYGVNSTEKGDLSSESTVSRIRTEHFPLTLESARPSHTSQYLCASSSPGQGFFEAFFGQGTRLTVV.

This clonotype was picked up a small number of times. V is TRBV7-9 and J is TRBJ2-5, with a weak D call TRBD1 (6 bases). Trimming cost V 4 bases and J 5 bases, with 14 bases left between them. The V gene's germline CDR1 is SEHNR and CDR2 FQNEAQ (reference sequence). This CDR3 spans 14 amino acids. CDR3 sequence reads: CASSSTGFSETQYF. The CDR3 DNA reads TGTGCCAGCAGCTCCACAGGGTTTTCGGAGACCCAGTACTTC.

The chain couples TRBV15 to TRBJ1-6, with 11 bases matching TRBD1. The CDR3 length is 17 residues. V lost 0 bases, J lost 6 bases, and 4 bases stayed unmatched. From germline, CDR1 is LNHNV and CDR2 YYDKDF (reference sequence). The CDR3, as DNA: TGTGCCACCAGCAGAGATCTAGGACAGGGGGCTAATTCACCCCTCCACTTT. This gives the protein CATSRDLGQGANSPLHF.

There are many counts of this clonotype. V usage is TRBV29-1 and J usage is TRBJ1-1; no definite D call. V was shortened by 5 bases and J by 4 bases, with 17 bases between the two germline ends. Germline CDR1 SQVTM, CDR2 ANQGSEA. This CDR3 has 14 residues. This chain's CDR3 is CSVPPSGSGTEAFF. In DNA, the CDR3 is TGCAGCGTTCCTCCATCAGGTAGTGGCACTGAAGCTTTCTTT.

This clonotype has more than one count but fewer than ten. The CDR3 sequence is CASRLAGVSGANVLTF. As DNA, the CDR3 is TGTGCCAGCAGACTAGCGGGCGTCTCTGGGGCCAACGTCCTGACTTTC. The chain links TRBV7-9 to TRBJ2-6, with 9 bases identical to TRBD2. Germline loops: CDR1 SEHNR, CDR2 FQNEAQ (reference sequence). This CDR3 contains 16 residues. V was clipped by 6 bases and J by 0 bases; unmatched bases: 3.

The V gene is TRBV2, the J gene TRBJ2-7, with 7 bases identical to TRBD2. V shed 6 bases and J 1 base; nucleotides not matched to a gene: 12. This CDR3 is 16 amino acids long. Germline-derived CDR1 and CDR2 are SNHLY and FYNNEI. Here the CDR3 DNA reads TGTGCCAGCAGCCATGTACTAGCGACTCGGTCCTACGAGCAGTACTTC. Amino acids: CASSHVLATRSYEQYF.

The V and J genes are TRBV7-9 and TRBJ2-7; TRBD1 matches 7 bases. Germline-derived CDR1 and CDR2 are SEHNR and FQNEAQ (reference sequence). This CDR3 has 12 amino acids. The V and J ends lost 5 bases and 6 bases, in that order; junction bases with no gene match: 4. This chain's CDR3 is CASSTTGAEQYF. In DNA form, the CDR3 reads TGTGCCAGCAGCACAACAGGGGCCGAGCAGTACTTC.

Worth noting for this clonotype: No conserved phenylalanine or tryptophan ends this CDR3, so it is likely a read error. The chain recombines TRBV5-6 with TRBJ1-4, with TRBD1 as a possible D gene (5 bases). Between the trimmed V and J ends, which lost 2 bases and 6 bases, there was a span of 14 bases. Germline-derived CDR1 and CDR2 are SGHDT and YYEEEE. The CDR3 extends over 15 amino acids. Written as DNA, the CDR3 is TGTGCCAGCAGCTTATCAGGGAGTTGGGATGAAAAACTGTTTTAT. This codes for CASSLSGSWDEKLFY.

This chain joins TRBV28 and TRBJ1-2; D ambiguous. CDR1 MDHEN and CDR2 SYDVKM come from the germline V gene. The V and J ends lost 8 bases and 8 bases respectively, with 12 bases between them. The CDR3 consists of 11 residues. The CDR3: CASVGTGGYTF. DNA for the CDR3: TGTGCCAGCGTTGGTACCGGGGGCTACACCTTC.

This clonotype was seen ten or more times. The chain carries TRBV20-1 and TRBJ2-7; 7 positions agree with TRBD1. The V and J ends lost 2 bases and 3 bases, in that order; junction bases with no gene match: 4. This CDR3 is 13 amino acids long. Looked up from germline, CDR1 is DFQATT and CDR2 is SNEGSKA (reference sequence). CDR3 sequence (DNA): TGCAGTGCTAGACAGGGGGAAGGCTACGAGCAGTACTTC. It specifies CSARQGEGYEQYF.